These T cell receptor beta chains were read from a single sample in a study of TIL therapy for anti-PD-1-resistant metastatic lung cancer. TCRdb keeps only in-frame clones here, not all; method: immunoSEQ multiplex PCR. The data contain approximately 60,000 clones, roughly four fifths of them singletons. Sequencing was performed on blood, taken at baseline. Receptors originate from a person aged 25-85 years with non-small cell lung cancer. CDR3s include the opening cysteine and the closing phenylalanine or tryptophan. Each record gives: V gene, J gene, clone size, D gene, CDR3 protein, CDR3 DNA. The D gene is left open where the match is weak. Only some rows state a clone size, as once, few, many or a class for expanded clones.

>TRBV4-1|TRBJ2-1|.|TRBD2
CASSRRLAGGSKGHNEQFF
TGCGCCAGCAGCCGCCGACTAGCGGGGGGCTCGAAGGGACACAATGAGCAGTTCTTC
>TRBV6-2/TRBV6-3|TRBJ1-5|few|TRBD1
CASSSTGQGYQPQHF
TGTGCCAGCAGTTCCACGGGACAGGGGTATCAGCCCCAGCATTTT
>TRBV7-9|TRBJ2-7|.|.
CASSLRSYEQYF
TGTGCCAGCAGCCTCCGATCCTACGAGCAGTACTTC
>TRBV29-1|TRBJ1-1|once|.
CSGGMNTEAFF
TGCAGCGGGGGAATGAACACTGAAGCTTTCTTT
>TRBV3-1/TRBV3-2|TRBJ2-1|few|.
CASSQDRAGISYNEQFF
TGTGCCAGCAGCCAAGATAGGGCAGGAATCTCCTACAATGAGCAGTTCTTC
>TRBV2|TRBJ2-7|.|.
CASSGGREYHEQYF
TGTGCCAGTTCCGGGGGGCGGGAGTACCACGAGCAGTACTTC
>TRBV7-2|TRBJ1-2|.|TRBD1
CASSSPQGQGGGYTF
TGTGCCAGCAGCTCCCCCCAAGGACAGGGAGGTGGCTACACCTTC
>TRBV7-2|TRBJ1-2|.|.
CASSPDSNYGYTF
TGTGCCAGCAGCCCCGATAGTAACTATGGCTACACCTTC
>TRBV7-9|TRBJ2-3|.|.
CASTGADDTSTDTQYF
TGTGCCAGCACCGGGGCGGACGATACTAGCACAGATACGCAGTATTTT
>TRBV5-1|TRBJ2-7|.|.
CASSLGFYEQYF
TGCGCCAGCAGCTTGGGTTTCTACGAGCAGTACTTC
>TRBV10-3|TRBJ2-1|.|.
CAISESIVLPSYNEQFF
TGTGCCATCAGTGAGTCGATCGTACTCCCCTCCTACAATGAGCAGTTCTTC
>TRBV27|TRBJ1-2|.|.
CASRNNGGGYTF
TGTGCCAGCAGAAATAATGGTGGCGGCTACACCTTC
>TRBV19|TRBJ2-3|.|.
CASSMAGDTQYF
TGTGCCAGTAGTATGGCCGGAGATACGCAGTATTTT
>TRBV7-6|TRBJ2-1|.|TRBD2
CASSLLVRGGDEQFF
TGTGCCAGCAGCTTACTCGTGCGGGGGGGCGATGAGCAGTTCTTC
>TRBV18|TRBJ2-6|.|TRBD1
CASSPLPVTGVKSGANVLTF
TGTGCCAGCTCACCACTACCGGTGACAGGGGTAAAATCTGGGGCCAACGTCCTGACTTTC
>TRBV9|TRBJ2-1|.|TRBD2
CASTRAGSSYNEQFF
TGTGCCAGCACTCGAGCGGGGAGCTCCTACAATGAGCAGTTCTTC
>TRBV23-1|TRBJ2-3|.|.
CASTDGKTDTQYF
TGCGCCAGCACGGACGGGAAAACAGATACGCAGTATTTT
>TRBV9|TRBJ1-6|.|TRBD1
CASSEGGTVGSPLHF
TGTGCCAGCAGCGAGGGGGGGACAGTAGGTTCACCCCTCCACTTT
>TRBV30|TRBJ1-6|.|.
CAWSVRGRGSSYNSPLHF
TGTGCCTGGAGTGTACGGGGCAGGGGTTCATCCTATAATTCACCCCTCCACTTT
>TRBV19|TRBJ2-2|.|.
CASSARGGPNTGELFF
TGTGCCAGTAGTGCTCGTGGGGGGCCGAACACCGGGGAGCTGTTTTTT
>TRBV30|TRBJ1-3|.|.
CACAGGKGNTIYF
TGTGCCTGCGCCGGGGGGAAAGGAAACACCATATATTTT
>TRBV7-9|TRBJ1-1|.|.
CASTGAVRTEAFF
TGTGCCAGCACGGGGGCGGTAAGGACTGAAGCTTTCTTT
>TRBV6-2/TRBV6-3|TRBJ2-1|.|.
CASSQTVGSSVYNEQFF
TGTGCCAGCAGCCAGACGGTCGGCTCTTCCGTCTACAATGAGCAGTTCTTC
>TRBV25-1|TRBJ2-2|.|.
CASSPPTGSGGNTGELFF
TGTGCCAGCAGTCCCCCGACAGGGTCGGGAGGGAACACCGGGGAGCTGTTTTTT
>TRBV29-1|TRBJ1-1|few|.
CSVVIPNTEAFF
TGCAGCGTTGTGATACCGAACACTGAAGCTTTCTTT
>TRBV18|TRBJ2-5|.|.
CASSPPSQETQYF
TGTGCCAGCTCACCACCCAGCCAAGAGACCCAGTACTTC